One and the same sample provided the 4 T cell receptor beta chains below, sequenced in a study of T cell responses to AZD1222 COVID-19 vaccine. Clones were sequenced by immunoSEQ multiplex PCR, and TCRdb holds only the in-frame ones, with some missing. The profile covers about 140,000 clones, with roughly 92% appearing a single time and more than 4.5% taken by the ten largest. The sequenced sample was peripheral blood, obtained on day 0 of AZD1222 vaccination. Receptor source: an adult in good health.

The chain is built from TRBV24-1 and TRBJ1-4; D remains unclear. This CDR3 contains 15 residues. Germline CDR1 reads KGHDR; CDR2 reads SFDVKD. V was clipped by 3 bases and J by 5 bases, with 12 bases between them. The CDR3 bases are TGTGCCACCAGTGATAAGACGGTTCCAAATGAAAAACTGTTTTTT. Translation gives CATSDKTVPNEKLFF.

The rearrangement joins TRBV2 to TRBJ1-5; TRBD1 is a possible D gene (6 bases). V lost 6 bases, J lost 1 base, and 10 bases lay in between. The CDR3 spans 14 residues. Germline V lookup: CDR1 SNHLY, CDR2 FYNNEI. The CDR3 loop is CASRVTGSNQPQHF. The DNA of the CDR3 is TGTGCCAGCAGGGTTACAGGGAGCAATCAGCCCCAGCATTTT.

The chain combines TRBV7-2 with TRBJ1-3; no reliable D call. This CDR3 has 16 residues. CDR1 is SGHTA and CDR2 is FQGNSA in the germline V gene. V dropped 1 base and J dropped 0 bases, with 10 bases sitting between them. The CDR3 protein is CASSLGSTLSGNTIYF. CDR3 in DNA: TGTGCCAGCAGCTTAGGATCCACCCTCTCTGGAAACACCATATATTTT. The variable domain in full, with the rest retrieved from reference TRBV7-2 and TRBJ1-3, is GAGVSQSPSNKVTEKGKDVELRCDPISGHTALYWYRQSLGQGLEFLIYFQGNSAPDKSGLPSDRFSAERTGGSVSTLTIQRTQQEDSAVYLCASSLGSTLSGNTIYFGEGSWLTVV.

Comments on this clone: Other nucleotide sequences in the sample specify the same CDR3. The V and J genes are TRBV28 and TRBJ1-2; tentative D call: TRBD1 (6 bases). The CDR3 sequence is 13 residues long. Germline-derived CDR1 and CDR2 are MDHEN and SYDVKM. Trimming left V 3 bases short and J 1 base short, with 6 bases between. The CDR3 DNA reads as TGTGCCAGCAGTTTCAGGGGTAACTATGGCTACACCTTC. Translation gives CASSFRGNYGYTF.